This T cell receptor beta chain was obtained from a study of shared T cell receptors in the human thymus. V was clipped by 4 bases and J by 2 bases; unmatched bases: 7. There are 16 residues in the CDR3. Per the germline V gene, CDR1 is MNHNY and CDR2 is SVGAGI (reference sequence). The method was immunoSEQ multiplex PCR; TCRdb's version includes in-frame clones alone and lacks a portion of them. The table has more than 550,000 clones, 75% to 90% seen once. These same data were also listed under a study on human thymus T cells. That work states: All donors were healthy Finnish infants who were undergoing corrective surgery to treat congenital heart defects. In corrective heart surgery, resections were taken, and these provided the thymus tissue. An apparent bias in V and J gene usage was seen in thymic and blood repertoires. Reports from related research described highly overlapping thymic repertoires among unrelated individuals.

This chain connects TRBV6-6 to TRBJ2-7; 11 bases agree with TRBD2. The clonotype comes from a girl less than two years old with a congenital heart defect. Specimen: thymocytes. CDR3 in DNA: TGTGCCAGCAGTTGGTCACCGGGACTAGCGGCCTACGAGCAGTACTTC. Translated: CASSWSPGLAAYEQYF.